This record covers a single T cell receptor beta chain. From germline, CDR1 is MNHNY and CDR2 SVGAGI (reference sequence). The CDR3 spans 15 residues. The J segment lost 3 bases and the V segment lost 0 bases, leaving 3 bases of the junction unmatched. This record comes from a study of cytomegalovirus exposure and HLA in healthy donors. Data came from immunoSEQ multiplex PCR; TCRdb stores just in-frame clones and leaves some out. Among tens of thousands of clones listed, just under 85% were seen once. The donors were part of the validation cohort of 95 to 150 subjects. That cohort was separate from the first cohort, which comprised 500 to 700 subjects.

This receptor was identified in a man younger than 40 in good health and CMV-seronegative. The sequencing input was PBMCs. The chain couples TRBV6-6 to TRBJ2-5; 8 positions match TRBD2. CDR3 nucleotides: TGTGCCAGCAGTTACTCCGTGCGGGGGGAAGAGACCCAGTACTTC. Translation: CASSYSVRGEETQYF.